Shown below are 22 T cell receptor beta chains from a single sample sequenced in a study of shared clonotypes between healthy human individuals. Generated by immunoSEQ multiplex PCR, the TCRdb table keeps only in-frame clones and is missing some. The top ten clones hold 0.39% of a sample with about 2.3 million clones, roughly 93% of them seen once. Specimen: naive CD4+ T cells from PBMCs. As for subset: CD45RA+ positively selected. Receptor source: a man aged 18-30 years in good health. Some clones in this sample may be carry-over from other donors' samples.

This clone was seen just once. CDR3 amino acids: CASSLWAANSGNTIYF. CDR3 in DNA: TGTGCCAGCAGTTTATGGGCAGCAAACTCTGGAAACACCATATATTTT. V usage is TRBV28 and J usage is TRBJ1-3; D unclear. CDR3 length equals 16 residues. Germline CDR1 and CDR2: MDHEN and SYDVKM. Trimming took 0 bases from V and 0 from J, leaving 9 bases between them.

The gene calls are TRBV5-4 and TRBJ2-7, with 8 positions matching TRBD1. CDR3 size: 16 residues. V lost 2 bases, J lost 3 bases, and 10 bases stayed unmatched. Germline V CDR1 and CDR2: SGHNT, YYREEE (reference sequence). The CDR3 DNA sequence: TGTGCCAGCAGCTTATTACTTAGAGGACAGGGCTACGAGCAGTACTTC. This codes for CASSLLLRGQGYEQYF.

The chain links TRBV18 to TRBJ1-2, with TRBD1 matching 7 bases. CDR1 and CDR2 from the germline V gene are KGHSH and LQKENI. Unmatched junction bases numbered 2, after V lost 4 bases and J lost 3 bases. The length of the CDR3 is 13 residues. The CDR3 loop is CASSRQGDYGYTF. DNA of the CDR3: TGTGCCAGCTCACGACAGGGTGACTATGGCTACACCTTC.

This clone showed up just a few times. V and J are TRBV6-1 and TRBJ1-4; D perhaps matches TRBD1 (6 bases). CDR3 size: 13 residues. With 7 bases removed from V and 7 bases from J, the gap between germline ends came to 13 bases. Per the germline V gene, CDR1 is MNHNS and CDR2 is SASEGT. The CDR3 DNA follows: TGTGCCAGCAACCCACAGGGAGTTGAAAAACTGTTTTTT. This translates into CASNPQGVEKLFF.

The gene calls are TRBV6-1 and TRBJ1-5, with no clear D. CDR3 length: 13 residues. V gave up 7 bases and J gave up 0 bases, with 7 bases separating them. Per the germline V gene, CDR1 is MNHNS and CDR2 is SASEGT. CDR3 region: CASTGYSNQPQHF. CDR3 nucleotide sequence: TGTGCCAGCACAGGATATAGCAATCAGCCCCAGCATTTT.

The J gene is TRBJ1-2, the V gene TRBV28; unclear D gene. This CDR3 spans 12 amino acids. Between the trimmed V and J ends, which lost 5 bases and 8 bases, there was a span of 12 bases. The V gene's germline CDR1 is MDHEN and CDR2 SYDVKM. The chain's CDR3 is CASSPRESGYTF. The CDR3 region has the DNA TGTGCCAGCAGTCCTCGGGAGAGCGGCTACACCTTC.

The CDR3 sequence is CASSGLAENIQYF. CDR3 in DNA: TGTGCCAGCAGTGGGCTAGCGGAAAACATTCAGTACTTC. This rearrangement joins TRBV2 to TRBJ2-4, with 7 nucleotides matching TRBD2. CDR1 is SNHLY and CDR2 is FYNNEI in the germline V gene. The trim removed 4 bases at V and 5 bases at J, leaving 2 bases unmatched. CDR3 length: 13 amino acids.

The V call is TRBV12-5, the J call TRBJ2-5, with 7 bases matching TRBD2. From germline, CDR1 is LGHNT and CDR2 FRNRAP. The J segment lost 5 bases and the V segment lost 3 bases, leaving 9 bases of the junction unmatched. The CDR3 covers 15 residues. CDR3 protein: CASGFSGRERETQYF. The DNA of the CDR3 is TGTGCTAGTGGTTTTTCCGGGCGGGAGCGGGAGACCCAGTACTTC.

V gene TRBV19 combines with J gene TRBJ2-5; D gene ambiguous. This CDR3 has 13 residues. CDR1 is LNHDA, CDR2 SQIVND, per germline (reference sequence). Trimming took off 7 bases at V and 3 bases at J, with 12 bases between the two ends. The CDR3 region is CASKPARKETQYF. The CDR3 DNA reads TGTGCCAGTAAGCCGGCTAGAAAAGAGACCCAGTACTTC.

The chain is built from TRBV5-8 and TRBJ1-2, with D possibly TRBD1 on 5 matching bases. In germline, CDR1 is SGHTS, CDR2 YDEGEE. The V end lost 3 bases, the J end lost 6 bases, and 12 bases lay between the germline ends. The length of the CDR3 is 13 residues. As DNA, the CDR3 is TGTGCCAGCAGCTATAAACGCAGGGATGGCTACACCTTC. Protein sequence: CASSYKRRDGYTF. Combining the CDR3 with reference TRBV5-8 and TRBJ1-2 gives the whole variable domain EAGVTQSPTHLIKTRGQQATLRCSPISGHTSVYWYQQALGLGLQFLLWYDEGEERNRGNFPPRFSGRQFPNYSSELNVNALELEDSALYLCASSYKRRDGYTFGSGTRLTVV.

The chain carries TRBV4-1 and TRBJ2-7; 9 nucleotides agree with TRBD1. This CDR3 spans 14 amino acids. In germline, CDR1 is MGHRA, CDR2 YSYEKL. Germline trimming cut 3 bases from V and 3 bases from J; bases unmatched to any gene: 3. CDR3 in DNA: TGCGCCAGCAGCCAGCCGGACAGGGGCTACGAGCAGTACTTC. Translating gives CASSQPDRGYEQYF.

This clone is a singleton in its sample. CDR3 sequence reads: CASSQDSDTYEKLFF. The CDR3 DNA sequence: TGTGCCAGCAGCCAAGATAGCGACACCTATGAAAAACTGTTTTTT. This sequence joins TRBV4-2 and TRBJ1-4, with D unresolved. The CDR3 runs to 15 residues. Germline-derived CDR1 and CDR2 are LGHNA and YNFKEQ. V gave up 0 bases and J gave up 6 bases, with 11 bases separating them.

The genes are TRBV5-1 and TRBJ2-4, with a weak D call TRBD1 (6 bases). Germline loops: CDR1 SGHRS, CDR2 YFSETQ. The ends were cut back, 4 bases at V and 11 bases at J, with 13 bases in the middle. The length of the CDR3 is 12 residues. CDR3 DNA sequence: TGCGCCAGCAGCCTGGACAGACAGGTTCAGTACTTC. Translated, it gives CASSLDRQVQYF.

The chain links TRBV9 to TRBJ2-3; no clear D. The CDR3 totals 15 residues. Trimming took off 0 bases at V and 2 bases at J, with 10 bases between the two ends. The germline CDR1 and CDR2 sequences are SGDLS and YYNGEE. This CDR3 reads CASSVALAYTDTQYF. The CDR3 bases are TGTGCCAGCAGCGTAGCCCTCGCTTACACAGATACGCAGTATTTT.

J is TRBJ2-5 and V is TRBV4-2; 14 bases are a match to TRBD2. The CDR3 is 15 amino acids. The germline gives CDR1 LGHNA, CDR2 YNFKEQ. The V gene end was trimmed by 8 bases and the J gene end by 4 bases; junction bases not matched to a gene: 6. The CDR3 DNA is TGTGCCAGCTCCGGCGGGACTAGCGGGAGAGAGACCCAGTACTTC. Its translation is CASSGGTSGRETQYF.

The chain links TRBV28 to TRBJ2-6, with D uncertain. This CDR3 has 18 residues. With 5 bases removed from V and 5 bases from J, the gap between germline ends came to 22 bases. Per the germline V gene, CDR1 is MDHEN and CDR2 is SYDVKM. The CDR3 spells CASSRSILTQSRANVLTF. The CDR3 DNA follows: TGTGCCAGCAGTCGTAGTATCTTGACACAAAGTCGGGCCAACGTCCTGACTTTC.

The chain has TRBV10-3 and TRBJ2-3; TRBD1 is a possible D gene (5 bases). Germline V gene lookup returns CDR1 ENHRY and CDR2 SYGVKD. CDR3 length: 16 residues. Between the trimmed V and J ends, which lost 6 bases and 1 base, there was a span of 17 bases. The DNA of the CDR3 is TGTGCCATCAGCGATATACGAGGACACGGCACAGATACGCAGTATTTT. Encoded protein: CAISDIRGHGTDTQYF.

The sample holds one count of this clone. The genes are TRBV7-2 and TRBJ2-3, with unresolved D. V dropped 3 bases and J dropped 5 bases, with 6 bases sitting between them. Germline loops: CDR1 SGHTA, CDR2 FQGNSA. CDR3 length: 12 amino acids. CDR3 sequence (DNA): TGTGCCAGCAGCTTTTTCAAAGATACGCAGTATTTT. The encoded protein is CASSFFKDTQYF.

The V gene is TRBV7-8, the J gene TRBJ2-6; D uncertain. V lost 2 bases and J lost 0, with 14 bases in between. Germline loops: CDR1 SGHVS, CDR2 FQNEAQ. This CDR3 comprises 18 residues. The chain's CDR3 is CASSLRSVLDSGANVLTF. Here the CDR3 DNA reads TGTGCCAGCAGCTTACGTTCTGTCCTCGACTCTGGGGCCAACGTCCTGACTTTC.

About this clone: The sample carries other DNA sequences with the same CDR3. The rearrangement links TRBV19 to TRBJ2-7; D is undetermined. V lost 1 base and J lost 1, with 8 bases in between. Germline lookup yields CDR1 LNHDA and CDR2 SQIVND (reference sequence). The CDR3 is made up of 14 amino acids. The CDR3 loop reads CASSIGPGSYEQYF. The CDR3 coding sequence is TGTGCCAGTAGTATAGGGCCGGGTTCCTACGAGCAGTACTTC.

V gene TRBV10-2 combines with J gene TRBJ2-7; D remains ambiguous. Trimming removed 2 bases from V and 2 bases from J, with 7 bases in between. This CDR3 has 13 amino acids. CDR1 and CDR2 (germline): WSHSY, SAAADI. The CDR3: CASSEVATYEQYF. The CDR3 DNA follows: TGCGCCAGCAGTGAGGTGGCTACCTACGAGCAGTACTTC.

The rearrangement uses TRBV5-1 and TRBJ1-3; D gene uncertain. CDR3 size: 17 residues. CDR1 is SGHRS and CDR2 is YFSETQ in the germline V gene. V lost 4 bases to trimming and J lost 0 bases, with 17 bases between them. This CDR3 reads CASSRGLEGYSGNTIYF. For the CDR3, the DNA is TGCGCCAGCAGCCGAGGACTTGAAGGGTACTCTGGAAACACCATATATTTT.